The text below deals with one TCR beta chain. In the original analysis: Amplification from reference gene primers served as the basis for estimated nucleated cell counts. Assay: immunoSEQ multiplex PCR; the TCRdb copy retains only in-frame clones and omits some. The V and J calls and the clone size are those of that table, but D and trimming were determined from the DNA. This sample carries 250,000 or so clones, approximately 92% of them seen once, and the ten largest clones take 3.5% to 5.5%. The germline gives CDR1 PRHDT, CDR2 FYEKMQ (reference sequence). The CDR3 sequence is 17 residues long. V lost 6 bases and J lost 1; bases outside the gene matches: 3. This specimen belongs to a study of blood T cell repertoires in COVID-19. About the study: Samples taken during acute and convalescent COVID-19 were collected in the United States, Italy and Spain. The cDNA or gDNA used as material had been derived from T cells, B-cell-depleted T cells, or PBMCs.

The TCR originated in a woman in her 40s who had recovered from COVID-19. The V and J genes are TRBV13 and TRBJ2-1, with 16 bases matching TRBD2. The sample taken for sequencing was peripheral blood. The CDR3 DNA sequence: TGTGCCAGCAGGACGGGACTAGCGGGGGGGTCCTACAATGAGCAGTTCTTC. Translating it yields CASRTGLAGGSYNEQFF.